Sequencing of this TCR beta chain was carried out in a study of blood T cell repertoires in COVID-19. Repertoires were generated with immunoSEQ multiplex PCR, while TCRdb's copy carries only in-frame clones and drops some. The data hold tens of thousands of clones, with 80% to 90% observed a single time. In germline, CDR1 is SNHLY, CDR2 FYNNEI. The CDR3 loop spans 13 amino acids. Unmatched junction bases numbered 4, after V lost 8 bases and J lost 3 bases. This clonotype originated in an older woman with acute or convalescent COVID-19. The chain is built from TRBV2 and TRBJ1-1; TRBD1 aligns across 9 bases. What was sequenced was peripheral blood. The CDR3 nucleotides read TGTGCCAGCGGAGGACAGGGGTACACTGAAGCTTTCTTT. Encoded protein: CASGGQGYTEAFF.